The sample holds many counts of the clone carrying this T cell receptor (beta chain). Using a J-beta primer mix together with a sample-barcoded 5' primer, a second PCR was run for roughly 6 to 11 cycles. One entry per CDR3 protein results from TCRdb running MiXCR on the 5' RACE reads. The table lists 1.5 million to 2 million distinct CDR3 sequences, around half of them singletons. Whenever a sample was processed, at least 6 million PBMCs were isolated. This specimen belongs to a study of blood T cells in healthy people across ages. This CDR3 contains 13 residues. Germline V gives CDR1 SGHRS, CDR2 YFSETQ. V lost 0 bases, J lost 12 bases, and 13 bases lay in between.

This rearrangement joins TRBV5-1 to TRBJ2-1; tentative D call: TRBD1 (5 bases). Source material: blood. This receptor was identified in a middle-aged woman in good health. CDR3 sequence: CASSLDDSRTQFF. CDR3 DNA sequence: TGCGCCAGCAGCTTGGACGACAGCAGGACGCAGTTCTTC.